This entry features one T cell receptor beta chain sequence. CD8 cells classed as naive were CD45RO-negative and positively selected for CCR7, excluding terminally differentiated effector memory CD45RA+ cells. These data belong to a study of shared clonotypes between healthy human individuals. V lost 7 bases and J lost 0; bases outside the gene matches: 5. The germline gives CDR1 MNHEY, CDR2 SVGAGI. The CDR3 extends over 15 amino acids. Some clones are missing from TCRdb's copy, which holds only in-frame ones; the method was immunoSEQ multiplex PCR. Altogether under 2,000,000 clones are present, approximately 94% being singletons, with the ten largest covering 1.2%.

The source is a man aged 18 to 29 in good health. Sequencing was performed on naive CD8+ T cells sorted from blood. This chain uses TRBV6-5 with TRBJ2-2; TRBD2 aligns across 7 bases. The CDR3 DNA follows: TGTGCCAGCACCAAGCGGGGTTCGAACACCGGGGAGCTGTTTTTT. Encoded protein: CASTKRGSNTGELFF.